The 9 T cell receptor beta chains below were found in one sample sequenced in a study of beta chain features in type 1 diabetes. Points from the study as a whole: Among all four CD4+ subsets, Type 1 diabetes patients had TCRB CDR3s that were moderately but significantly shorter.

Their antigens remain unidentified. Investigators reverse transcribed all isolated RNA, so they sequenced expressed TCRB transcripts. This table comes from immunoSEQ multiplex PCR, and its TCRdb copy is limited to in-frame clones, with some not included. This sample has 400,000 or so clones; roughly 12% occur once, and the top ten carry approximately 0.011%. Sequencing was done on a sample of naive CD4+ T cells from blood. Receptors originate from a woman aged 18 to 35 with type 1 diabetes.

This clone was seen more than once but under ten times. The CDR3 DNA reads as TGTGCCAGCAGCTACCAACAGGGGGAGACCCAGTACTTC. It yields the protein CASSYQQGETQYF. This chain connects TRBV7-6 to TRBJ2-5, with 7 bases identical to TRBD1. V lost 4 bases and J lost 5; bases outside the gene matches: 4. The CDR3 runs 13 residues. Germline assignment: CDR1 SGHVS and CDR2 FNYEAQ.

This clone was observed a few times. The rearrangement links TRBV28 to TRBJ2-2; tentative D call: TRBD1 (6 bases). Germline loops: CDR1 MDHEN, CDR2 SYDVKM. The length of the CDR3 is 14 residues. V was clipped by 10 bases and J by 3 bases, with 15 bases between them. As DNA, the CDR3 is TGTGCCACCCAGCTCCCAGGGGACACCGGGGAGCTGTTTTTT. Its protein product is CATQLPGDTGELFF.

The chain uses TRBV2 and TRBJ2-4, with 8 positions matching TRBD2. Germline V CDR1 and CDR2: SNHLY, FYNNEI. Unmatched junction bases numbered 10, after V lost 4 bases and J lost 8 bases. This CDR3 has 15 amino acids. CDR3 region: CASSGVAGPLDIQYF. In DNA, the CDR3 is TGTGCCAGCAGTGGGGTAGCGGGACCCCTAGACATTCAGTACTTC.

This clone has a handful of counts. This sequence joins TRBV20-1 and TRBJ2-5; the D is unclear. Per the germline V gene, CDR1 is DFQATT and CDR2 is SNEGSKA (reference sequence). The CDR3 has 11 residues. V lost 2 bases to trimming and J lost 2 bases, with 3 bases between them. CDR3 sequence reads: CSARQQETQYF. CDR3 in DNA: TGCAGTGCTAGACAGCAAGAGACCCAGTACTTC.

The J gene is TRBJ1-1, the V gene TRBV7-2; 7 positions agree with TRBD1. Trimming removed 5 bases from V and 11 bases from J; junction bases left unmatched: 8. There are 12 residues in the CDR3. CDR1 is SGHTA and CDR2 is FQGNSA in the germline V gene. The CDR3 region has the DNA TGTGCCAGCAGCCCCAAACAGGGGATCGCTTTCTTT. Its translation is CASSPKQGIAFF.

This chain connects TRBV5-1 to TRBJ1-1; TRBD1 aligns across 9 bases. Germline V gene data show CDR1 as SGHRS and CDR2 as YFSETQ. The CDR3 is made up of 15 amino acids. Trimming removed 4 bases from V and 1 base from J; junction bases left unmatched: 5. Here the CDR3 reads CASSPRTGANTEAFF. The CDR3 nucleotides are TGCGCCAGCAGCCCTCGGACAGGGGCGAACACTGAAGCTTTCTTT.

The chain links TRBV4-2 to TRBJ1-1, with TRBD1 matching 7 bases. Germline lookup yields CDR1 LGHNA and CDR2 YNFKEQ. Trimming took 2 bases from V and 0 from J; bases not matched to a gene: 9. This CDR3 has 17 amino acids. CDR3 region: CASSQRGAGGMNTEAFF. The CDR3 DNA sequence: TGTGCCAGCAGCCAAAGGGGGGCAGGGGGGATGAACACTGAAGCTTTCTTT.

This clone has more than one count but fewer than ten. V is TRBV7-2 and J is TRBJ2-7, with 8 bases that match TRBD1. The CDR3 extends over 15 amino acids. Germline-derived CDR1 and CDR2 are SGHTA and FQGNSA. Trimming at V came to 2 bases and at J to 4 bases, leaving 7 bases not matched to a gene. The CDR3 DNA sequence: TGTGCCAGCAGCTTATCCGGGACAGGACCTTACGAGCAGTACTTC. Protein sequence: CASSLSGTGPYEQYF.

This clone came up a few times. The chain carries TRBV9 and TRBJ2-7; weak D call: TRBD1 (5 bases). Trimming left V 3 bases short and J 2 bases short, with 18 bases between. This CDR3 is 16 amino acids long. Germline values: CDR1 SGDLS, CDR2 YYNGEE. The CDR3 nucleotides read TGTGCCAGCAGCGCCCCTGAGGCAGGACAACCCTACGAGCAGTACTTC. It yields the protein CASSAPEAGQPYEQYF.